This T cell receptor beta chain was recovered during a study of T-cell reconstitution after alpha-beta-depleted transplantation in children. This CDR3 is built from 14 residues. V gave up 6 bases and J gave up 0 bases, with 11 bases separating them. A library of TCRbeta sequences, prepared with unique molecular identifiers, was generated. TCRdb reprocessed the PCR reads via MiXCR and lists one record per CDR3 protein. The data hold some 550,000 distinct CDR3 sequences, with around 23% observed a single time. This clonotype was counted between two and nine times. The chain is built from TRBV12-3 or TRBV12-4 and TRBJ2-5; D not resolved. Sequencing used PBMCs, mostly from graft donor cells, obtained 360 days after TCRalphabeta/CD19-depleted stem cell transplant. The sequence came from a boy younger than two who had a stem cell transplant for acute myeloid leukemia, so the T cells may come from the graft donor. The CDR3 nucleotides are TGTGCCAGCAGCTCGACGGTGTACCAAGAGACCCAGTACTTC. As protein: CASSSTVYQETQYF.